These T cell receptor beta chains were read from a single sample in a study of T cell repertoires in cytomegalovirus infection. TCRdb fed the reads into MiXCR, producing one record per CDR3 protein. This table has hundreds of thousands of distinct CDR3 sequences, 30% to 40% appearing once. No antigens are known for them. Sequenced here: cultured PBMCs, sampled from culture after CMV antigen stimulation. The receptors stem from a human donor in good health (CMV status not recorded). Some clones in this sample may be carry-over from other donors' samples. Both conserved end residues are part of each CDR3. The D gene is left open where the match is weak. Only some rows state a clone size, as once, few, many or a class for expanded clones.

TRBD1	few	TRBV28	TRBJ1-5	CASSLSRGPQPQHF	TGTGCCAGCAGTTTAAGCAGGGGGCCTCAGCCCCAGCATTTT
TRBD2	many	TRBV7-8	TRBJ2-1	CASIPLGLATAWIYNEQFF	TGTGCCAGCATCCCCCTGGGACTAGCAACGGCCTGGATTTACAATGAGCAGTTCTTC
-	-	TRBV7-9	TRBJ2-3	CASSLATSQGYF	TGTGCCAGCAGCTTAGCTACCTCCCAGGGGTATTTT
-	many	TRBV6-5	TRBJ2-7	CASSYDPTRSYEQYF	TGTGCCAGCAGTTATGACCCTACCCGCTCCTACGAGCAGTACTTC
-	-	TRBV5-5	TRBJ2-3	CASRRETMGARGTDTQYF	TGTGCCAGCAGGCGAGAGACCATGGGGGCGCGGGGCACAGATACGCAGTATTTT
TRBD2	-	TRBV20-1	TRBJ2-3	CSARPLAVLTDTQYF	TGCAGTGCTAGACCACTAGCGGTTCTCACAGATACGCAGTATTTT
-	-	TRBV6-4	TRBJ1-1	CASRDGVEAFF	TGTGCCAGCAGGGACGGGGTTGAAGCTTTCTTT
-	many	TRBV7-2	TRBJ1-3	CASSYRPSSSGNTIYF	TGTGCCAGCAGCTACCGCCCGAGTTCCTCTGGAAACACCATATATTTT
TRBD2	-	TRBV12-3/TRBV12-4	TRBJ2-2	CASTLAGFTGELFF	TGTGCCAGCACTCTAGCGGGATTCACCGGGGAGCTGTTTTTT
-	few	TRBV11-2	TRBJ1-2	CASRSVRSRGDYTF	TGTGCCAGCAGATCCGTCCGCTCCCGGGGGGACTACACCTTC
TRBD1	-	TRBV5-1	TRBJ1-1	CASSTQGQGNTEAFF	TGCGCCAGCAGCACCCAGGGACAGGGGAACACTGAAGCTTTCTTT
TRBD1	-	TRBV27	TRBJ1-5	CASRPRATGDNQPQHF	TGTGCCAGCAGACCAAGGGCTACAGGGGATAATCAGCCCCAGCATTTT
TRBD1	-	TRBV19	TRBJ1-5	CASSTRGTGYSNQPQHF	TGTGCCAGTAGTACCCGAGGGACAGGTTACAGCAATCAGCCCCAGCATTTT
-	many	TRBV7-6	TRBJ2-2	CASSLVADANTGELFF	TGTGCCAGCAGCTTAGTTGCGGACGCGAACACCGGGGAGCTGTTTTTT
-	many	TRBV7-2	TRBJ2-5	CASSLRRRETQYF	TGTGCCAGCAGCTTGAGGCGGAGGGAGACCCAGTACTTC
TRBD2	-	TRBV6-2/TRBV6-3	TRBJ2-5	CASSYSPPLQREGLETQYF	TGTGCCAGCAGTTACTCGCCCCCCTTACAGCGGGAGGGCCTAGAGACCCAGTACTTC
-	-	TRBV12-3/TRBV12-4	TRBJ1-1	CASKSDWRWGTEAFF	TGTGCCAGCAAGTCAGACTGGAGGTGGGGCACTGAAGCTTTCTTT
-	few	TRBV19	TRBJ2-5	CASSISSQETQYF	TGTGCCAGTAGTATCTCGAGTCAAGAGACCCAGTACTTC
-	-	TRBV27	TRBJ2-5	CASSFRGPQETQYF	TGTGCCAGCAGCTTTAGAGGGCCCCAAGAGACCCAGTACTTC
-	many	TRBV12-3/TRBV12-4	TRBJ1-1	CASSLRENTEAFF	TGTGCCAGCAGTTTAAGGGAGAACACTGAAGCTTTCTTT
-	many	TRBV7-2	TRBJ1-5	CASSLAPQATYSNQPQHF	TGTGCCAGCAGCTTAGCCCCGCAGGCGACCTATAGCAATCAGCCCCAGCATTTT
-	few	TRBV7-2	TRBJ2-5	CASSLGAQRAQYF	TGTGCCAGCAGCTTAGGGGCCCAGAGGGCCCAGTACTTC
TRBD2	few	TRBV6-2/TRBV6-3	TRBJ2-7	CASSYEAGRSYEQYF	TGTGCCAGCAGTTACGAAGCGGGGCGTTCCTACGAGCAGTACTTC
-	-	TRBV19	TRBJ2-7	CASGSLVEQYF	TGTGCCAGTGGGTCTCTGGTCGAGCAGTACTTC
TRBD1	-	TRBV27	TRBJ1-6	CASSSPPFRGQGAAWEFSPLHF	TGTGCCAGCAGTTCCCCCCCCTTCAGGGGACAGGGGGCGGCCTGGGAATTTTCACCCCTCCACTTT
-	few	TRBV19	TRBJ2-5	CASGQGPQETQYF	TGTGCCAGTGGGCAGGGCCCGCAAGAGACCCAGTACTTC
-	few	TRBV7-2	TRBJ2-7	CASSSGHRYEQYF	TGTGCCAGCAGCTCGGGACACCGCTACGAGCAGTACTTC
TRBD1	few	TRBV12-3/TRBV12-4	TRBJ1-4	CASRSTGVNEKLFF	TGTGCCAGCCGATCGACAGGGGTCAATGAAAAACTGTTTTTT
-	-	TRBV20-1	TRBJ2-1	CSARVINEQFF	TGCAGTGCTAGAGTGATCAATGAGCAGTTCTTC
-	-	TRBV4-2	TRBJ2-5	CASSQDGQVQETQYF	TGTGCCAGCAGCCAAGATGGGCAGGTCCAAGAGACCCAGTACTTC
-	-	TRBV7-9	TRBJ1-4	CASSLRGGTEKLFF	TGTGCCAGCAGCTTACGCGGGGGGACTGAAAAACTGTTTTTT
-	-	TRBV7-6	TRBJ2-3	CASSLEGMRTDTQYF	TGTGCCAGCAGCTTAGAAGGGATGCGCACAGATACGCAGTATTTT
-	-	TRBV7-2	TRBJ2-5	CASSLVTLPETQYF	TGTGCCAGCAGCTTAGTGACTCTCCCAGAGACCCAGTACTTC
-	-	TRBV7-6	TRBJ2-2	CASSLSRLLNTGELFF	TGTGCCAGCAGCTTATCTAGACTCCTTAACACCGGGGAGCTGTTTTTT
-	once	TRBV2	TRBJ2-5	CASSRGQGLGTQYF	TGTGCCAGCTCAAGAGGTCAGGGCTTAGGGACCCAGTACTTC
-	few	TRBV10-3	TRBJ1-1	CAISFQENTEAFF	TGTGCCATCAGCTTCCAGGAGAACACTGAAGCTTTCTTT
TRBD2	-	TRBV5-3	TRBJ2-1	CASSLALLAVDNEQFF	TGTGCCAGCAGCTTGGCCCTCCTAGCGGTTGACAATGAGCAGTTCTTC
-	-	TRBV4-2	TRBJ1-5	CASSQVLGGNQPQHF	TGTGCCAGCAGCCAAGTATTAGGGGGCAATCAGCCCCAGCATTTT
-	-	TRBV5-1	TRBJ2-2	CASSLYSPTGELFF	TGCGCCAGCAGCTTGTACAGTCCTACCGGGGAGCTGTTTTTT
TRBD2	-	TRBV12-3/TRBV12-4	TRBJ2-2	CASSPTGGGTGELFF	TGTGCCAGCAGTCCTACCGGGGGGGGGACCGGGGAGCTGTTTTTT
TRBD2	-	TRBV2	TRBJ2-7	CASRRTVVVLAGDYEQYF	TGTGCCAGCAGGCGCACGGTGGTGGTACTAGCGGGGGACTACGAGCAGTACTTC
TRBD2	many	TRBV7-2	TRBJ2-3	CASSPLAGGLTDTQYF	TGTGCCAGCAGCCCTCTAGCGGGAGGGCTCACAGATACGCAGTATTTT
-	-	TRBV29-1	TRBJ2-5	CSATGYEETQYF	TGCAGCGCTACGGGCTACGAAGAGACCCAGTACTTC
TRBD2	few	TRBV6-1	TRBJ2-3	CATHSAGGFGDTQYF	TGTGCCACCCACAGTGCGGGAGGGTTCGGAGATACGCAGTATTTT
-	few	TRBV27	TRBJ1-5	CASSRLSHQPQHF	TGTGCCAGCAGTAGGCTAAGCCATCAGCCCCAGCATTTT
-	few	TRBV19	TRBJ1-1	CASRGEADHTEAFF	TGTGCCAGTAGAGGGGAGGCAGATCACACTGAAGCTTTCTTT
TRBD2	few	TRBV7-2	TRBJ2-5	CASSLTTGGTQYF	TGTGCCAGCAGCTTAACAACGGGAGGGACCCAGTACTTC